This T cell receptor (beta chain) was observed in a study of blood T cell repertoires in COVID-19. Study at large: Sites in the United States, Italy and Spain provided acute and convalescent COVID-19 samples.

Among Cohort 3 donors, those recovered had two negative PCRs, clearance, or symptom resolution. Germline assignment: CDR1 SNHLY and CDR2 FYNNEI. The CDR3 is 13 amino acids. Deletions cut 4 bases from V and 4 bases from J, with 10 bases between. Sequenced by immunoSEQ multiplex PCR; TCRdb stores in-frame clones only, minus some. The profile shows 150,000 to 200,000 clones, about nine tenths of them singletons. The source is a woman younger than 35 who had recovered from COVID-19. Sequences were obtained from PBMCs or T cells enriched from blood (not recorded which). The chain employs TRBV2 and TRBJ1-1; D not resolved. CDR3 sequence: CASSGEVSTEAFF. The DNA of the CDR3 is TGTGCCAGCAGTGGGGAGGTTAGCACTGAAGCTTTCTTT.